This T cell receptor beta chain was captured in a study of T cells after yellow fever vaccination. Background on the study: The SMART-Seq v4 Ultra Low Input method served to prepare the low-cell-number fractions.

CDR3 length: 15 residues. After removal of 5 bases from V and 4 bases from J, the junction contained 8 bases not matched to a gene. Conversion of TCR transcripts into cDNA relied on 5'RACE template switching, which added a universal primer site and UMIs. Each CDR3 protein is one row after TCRdb ran MiXCR on the 5' RACE reads. Of about 550,000 distinct CDR3 sequences detected, 19% appear once; the ten largest clones hold roughly 13%. This clonotype was found many times. Its cognate antigen is unknown. The study's findings and limits: Abundant clonotypes from the bulk population could get into FACS-sorted repertoires as contaminants.

V gene TRBV12-3 or TRBV12-4 combines with J gene TRBJ2-3, with 8 nucleotides matching TRBD2. The sequences come from PBMCs, collected 15 days after the yellow fever booster vaccination. This receptor was obtained from a young man who received the YFV17D yellow fever vaccine. This CDR3 reads CASSPRDGRADTQYF. The CDR3 bases are TGTGCCAGCAGTCCTCGTGACGGGAGGGCAGATACGCAGTATTTT.